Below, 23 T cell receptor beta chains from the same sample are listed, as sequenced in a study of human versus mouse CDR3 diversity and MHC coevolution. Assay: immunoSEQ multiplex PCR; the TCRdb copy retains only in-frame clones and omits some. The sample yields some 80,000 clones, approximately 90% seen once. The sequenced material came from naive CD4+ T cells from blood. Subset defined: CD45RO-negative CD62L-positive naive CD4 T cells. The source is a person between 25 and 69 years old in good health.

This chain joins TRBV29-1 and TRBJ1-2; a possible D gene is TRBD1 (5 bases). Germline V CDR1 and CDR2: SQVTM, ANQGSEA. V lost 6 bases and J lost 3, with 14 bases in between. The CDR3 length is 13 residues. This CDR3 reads CSVSRGTHYGYTF. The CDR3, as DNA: TGCAGCGTGTCCCGGGGGACTCACTATGGCTACACCTTC.

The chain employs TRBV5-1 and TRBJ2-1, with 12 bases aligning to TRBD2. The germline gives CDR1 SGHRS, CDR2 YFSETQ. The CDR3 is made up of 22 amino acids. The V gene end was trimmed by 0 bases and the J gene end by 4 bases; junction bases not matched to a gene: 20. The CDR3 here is CASSLARTSGIYGAGLYNEQFF. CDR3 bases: TGCGCCAGCAGCTTGGCCCGGACTAGCGGGATTTACGGGGCGGGATTGTACAATGAGCAGTTCTTC. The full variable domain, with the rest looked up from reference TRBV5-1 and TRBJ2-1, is KAGVTQTPRYLIKTRGQQVTLSCSPISGHRSVSWYQQTPGQGLQFLFEYFSETQRNKGNFPGRFSGRQFSNSRSEMNVSTLELGDSALYLCASSLARTSGIYGAGLYNEQFFGPGTRLTVL.

DNA of the CDR3: TGTGCCAGCAGCTCCTCCTTCTCCCGTGGGGCTGTGAGCACTGAAGCTTTCTTT. Translation gives CASSSSFSRGAVSTEAFF. J is TRBJ1-1 and V is TRBV5-4; perhaps TRBD1 as D (5 bases). The CDR3 has 18 amino acids. Germline CDR1 is SGHNT and CDR2 is YYREEE (reference sequence). Between the trimmed V and J ends, which lost 3 bases and 4 bases, there was a span of 25 bases.

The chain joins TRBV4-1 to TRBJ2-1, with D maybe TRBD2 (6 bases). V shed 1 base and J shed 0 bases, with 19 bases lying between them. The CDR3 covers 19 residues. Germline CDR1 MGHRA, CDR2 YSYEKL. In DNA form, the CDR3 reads TGCGCCAGCAGCCAAGTCGTTAAAGGGACTGGCAGCTCCTACAATGAGCAGTTCTTC. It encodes CASSQVVKGTGSSYNEQFF.

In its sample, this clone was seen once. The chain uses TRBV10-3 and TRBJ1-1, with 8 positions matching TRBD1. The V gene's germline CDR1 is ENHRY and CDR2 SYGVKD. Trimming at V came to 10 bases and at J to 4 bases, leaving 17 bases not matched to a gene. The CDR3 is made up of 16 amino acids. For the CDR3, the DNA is TGTGCCACTGGCGGACAGGGATCAGAGCGCGGCACTGAAGCTTTCTTT. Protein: CATGGQGSERGTEAFF.

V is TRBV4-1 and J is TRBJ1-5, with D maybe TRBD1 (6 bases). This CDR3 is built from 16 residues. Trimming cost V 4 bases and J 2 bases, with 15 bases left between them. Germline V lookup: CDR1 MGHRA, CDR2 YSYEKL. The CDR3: CASSRQGQGGNQPQHF. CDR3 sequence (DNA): TGCGCCAGCAGCCGCCAGGGGCAGGGTGGCAATCAGCCCCAGCATTTT.

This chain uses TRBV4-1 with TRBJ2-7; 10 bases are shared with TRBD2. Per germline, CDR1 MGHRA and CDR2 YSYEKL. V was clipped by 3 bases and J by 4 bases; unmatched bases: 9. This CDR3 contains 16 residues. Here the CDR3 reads CASSQSSSGGSYEQYF. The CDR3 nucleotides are TGCGCCAGCAGCCAGTCGTCTAGCGGGGGTTCATACGAGCAGTACTTC.

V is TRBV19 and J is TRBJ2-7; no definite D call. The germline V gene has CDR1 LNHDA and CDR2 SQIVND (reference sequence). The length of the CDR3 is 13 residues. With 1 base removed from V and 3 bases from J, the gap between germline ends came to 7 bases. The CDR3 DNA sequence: TGTGCCAGTAGTATAGTGTACAGCTACGAGCAGTACTTC. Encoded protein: CASSIVYSYEQYF.

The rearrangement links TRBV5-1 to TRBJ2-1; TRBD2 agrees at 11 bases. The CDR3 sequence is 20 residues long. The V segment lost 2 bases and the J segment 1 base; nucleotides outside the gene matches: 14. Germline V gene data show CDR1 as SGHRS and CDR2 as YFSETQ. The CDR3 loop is CASSFTSGSLIQASYNEQFF. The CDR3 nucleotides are TGCGCCAGCAGCTTTACTAGCGGGAGCCTCATTCAAGCGTCCTACAATGAGCAGTTCTTC. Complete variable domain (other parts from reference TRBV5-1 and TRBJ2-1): KAGVTQTPRYLIKTRGQQVTLSCSPISGHRSVSWYQQTPGQGLQFLFEYFSETQRNKGNFPGRFSGRQFSNSRSEMNVSTLELGDSALYLCASSFTSGSLIQASYNEQFFGPGTRLTVL.

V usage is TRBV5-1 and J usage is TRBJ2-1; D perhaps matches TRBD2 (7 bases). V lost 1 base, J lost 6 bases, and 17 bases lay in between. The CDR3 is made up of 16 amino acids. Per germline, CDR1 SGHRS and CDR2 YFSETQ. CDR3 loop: CASSLQGRALGNEQFF. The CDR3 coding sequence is TGCGCCAGCAGCTTGCAGGGGAGGGCGTTGGGCAATGAGCAGTTCTTC.

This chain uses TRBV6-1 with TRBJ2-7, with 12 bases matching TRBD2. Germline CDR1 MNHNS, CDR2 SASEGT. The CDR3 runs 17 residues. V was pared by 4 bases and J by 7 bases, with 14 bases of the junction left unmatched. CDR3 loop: CASSVVTSGRILGEQYF. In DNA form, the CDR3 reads TGTGCCAGCAGTGTGGTGACTAGCGGGAGAATCTTAGGGGAGCAGTACTTC.

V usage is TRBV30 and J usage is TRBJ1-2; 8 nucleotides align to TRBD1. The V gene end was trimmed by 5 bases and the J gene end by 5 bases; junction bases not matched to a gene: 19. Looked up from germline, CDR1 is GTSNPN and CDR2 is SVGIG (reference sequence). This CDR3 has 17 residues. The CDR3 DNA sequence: TGTGCCTGGCTTAAAACACTAACCAGGGGGCGCGAGTATGGCTACACCTTC. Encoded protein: CAWLKTLTRGREYGYTF. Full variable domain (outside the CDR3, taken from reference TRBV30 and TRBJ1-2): SQTIHQWPATLVQPVGSPLSLECTVEGTSNPNLYWYRQAAGRGLQLLFYSVGIGQISSEVPQNLSASRPQDRQFILSSKKLLLSDSGFYLCAWLKTLTRGREYGYTFGSGTRLTVV.

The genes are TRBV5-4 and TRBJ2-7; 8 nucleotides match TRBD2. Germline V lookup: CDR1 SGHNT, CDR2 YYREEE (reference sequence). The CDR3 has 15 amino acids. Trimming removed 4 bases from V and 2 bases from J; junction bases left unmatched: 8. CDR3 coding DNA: TGTGCCAGCAGCCCCATTAGCGGGGACACCTACGAGCAGTACTTC. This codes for CASSPISGDTYEQYF.

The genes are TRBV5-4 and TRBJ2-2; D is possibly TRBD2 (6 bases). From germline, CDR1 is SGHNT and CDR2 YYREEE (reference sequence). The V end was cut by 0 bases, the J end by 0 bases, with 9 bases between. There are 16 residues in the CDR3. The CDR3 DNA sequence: TGTGCCAGCAGCTTGGCCCCGGGAGCGAACACCGGGGAGCTGTTTTTT. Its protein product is CASSLAPGANTGELFF.

The CDR3, as DNA: TGTGCCAGCAGGGGGGGACTAGCGGGAGAGAGGGAGCAGTTCTTC. This gives the protein CASRGGLAGEREQFF. The rearrangement links TRBV2 to TRBJ2-1, with 14 bases fitting TRBD2. This CDR3 spans 15 amino acids. Germline CDR1 and CDR2: SNHLY and FYNNEI. Germline trimming cut 6 bases from V and 10 bases from J; bases unmatched to any gene: 8.

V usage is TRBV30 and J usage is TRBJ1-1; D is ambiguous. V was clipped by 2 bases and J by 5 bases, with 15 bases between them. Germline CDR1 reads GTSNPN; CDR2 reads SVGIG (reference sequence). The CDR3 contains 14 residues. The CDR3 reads CAWSLGNPGTEAFF. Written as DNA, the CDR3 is TGTGCCTGGAGTCTCGGGAACCCGGGAACTGAAGCTTTCTTT.

CDR3: CASSLVGTSGRNSYEQYF. The CDR3 nucleotides are TGCGCCAGCAGCTTGGTAGGTACTAGCGGGAGGAACTCCTACGAGCAGTACTTC. The chain joins TRBV5-1 to TRBJ2-7; 12 nucleotides match TRBD2. This CDR3 contains 18 residues. Per the germline V gene, CDR1 is SGHRS and CDR2 is YFSETQ. V lost 0 bases, J lost 0 bases, and 7 bases stayed unmatched.

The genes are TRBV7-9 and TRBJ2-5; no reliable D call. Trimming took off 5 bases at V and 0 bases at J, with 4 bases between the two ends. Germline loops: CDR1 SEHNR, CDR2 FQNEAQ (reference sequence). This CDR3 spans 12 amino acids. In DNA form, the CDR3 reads TGTGCCAGCAGCCTGTACCAAGAGACCCAGTACTTC. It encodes CASSLYQETQYF.

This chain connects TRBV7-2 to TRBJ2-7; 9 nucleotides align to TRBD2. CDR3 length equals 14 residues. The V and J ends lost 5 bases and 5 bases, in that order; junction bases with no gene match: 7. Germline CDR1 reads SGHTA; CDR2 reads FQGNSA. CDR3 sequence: CASSRGLANDEQYF. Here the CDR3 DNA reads TGTGCCAGCAGCCGTGGACTAGCGAACGACGAGCAGTACTTC.

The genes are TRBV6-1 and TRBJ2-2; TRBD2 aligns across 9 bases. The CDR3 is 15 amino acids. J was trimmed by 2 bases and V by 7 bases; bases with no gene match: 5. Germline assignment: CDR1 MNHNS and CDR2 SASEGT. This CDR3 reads CASTPTSGNTGELFF. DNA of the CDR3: TGTGCCAGCACACCGACTAGCGGTAACACCGGGGAGCTGTTTTTT.

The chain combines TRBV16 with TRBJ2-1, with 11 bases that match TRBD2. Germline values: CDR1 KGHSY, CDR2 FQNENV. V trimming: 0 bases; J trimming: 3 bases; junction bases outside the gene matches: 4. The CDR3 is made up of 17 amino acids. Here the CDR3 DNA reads TGTGCCAGCAGCCAATCGCTAGCGGGGGGCGTCTACAATGAGCAGTTCTTC. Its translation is CASSQSLAGGVYNEQFF.

As DNA, the CDR3 is TGCAGTGGGCGGGAGGGCCGTGAGCAGTTCTTC. Protein sequence: CSGREGREQFF. The chain couples TRBV20-1 to TRBJ2-1, with 9 bases lining up with TRBD2. J gave up 9 bases and V 7 bases, and 4 bases lay outside the gene matches. The germline V gene has CDR1 DFQATT and CDR2 SNEGSKA (reference sequence). This CDR3 has 11 amino acids.

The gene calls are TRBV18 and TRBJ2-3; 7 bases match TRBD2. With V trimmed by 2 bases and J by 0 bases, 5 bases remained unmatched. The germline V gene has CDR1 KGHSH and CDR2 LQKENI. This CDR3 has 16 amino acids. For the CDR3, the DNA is TGTGCCAGCTCACCATCGAAAGCGGGGAGCACAGATACGCAGTATTTT. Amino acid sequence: CASSPSKAGSTDTQYF.